Given below is one T cell receptor (beta chain) in context. Its cognate antigen is unknown. This record belongs to a study of PD-1 blockade in classical Hodgkin lymphoma. Study observations and caveats: Only CD4+ TCR diversity, not CD8+, had risen significantly by C4D1. The origin of the repertoire differences remains undefined, with disease activity or prior therapy as possible causes.

Every patient relapsed after autologous stem cell transplantation, and brentuximab vedotin exposure varied. Each best response was a complete response, a partial response or progressive disease. The protocol was immunoSEQ multiplex PCR, while the TCRdb copy is restricted to in-frame clones and leaves out a portion. The sample holds 15,000 or so clones; about 86% are singletons and the top ten take about 4.8%. This CDR3 comprises 14 residues. Germline V CDR1 and CDR2: SGHNT, YYREEE (reference sequence). Trimming cost V 0 bases and J 3 bases, with 9 bases left between them. This TCR derives from a human donor with classical Hodgkin lymphoma. Here the sequenced sample was peripheral blood mononuclear cells (PBMCs), taken at baseline. The gene calls are TRBV5-4 and TRBJ1-1; D gene unclear. The CDR3 bases are TGTGCCAGCAGCTTGGAACAGTTGGACACTGAAGCTTTCTTT. Its protein is CASSLEQLDTEAFF.